This T cell receptor beta chain is drawn from a study of shared clonotypes between healthy human individuals. This was a deep-level run. The repertoire was sequenced with immunoSEQ multiplex PCR; TCRdb's copy has only in-frame clones and lacks some. Of under 850,000 clones listed, approximately 77% are singletons. The origin of this receptor is a woman aged 25 to 39 in good health. Input material: memory CD4+ T cells sorted from blood. Subset defined: CD45RA-negative fraction.

DNA of the CDR3: TGTGCCAGCAGTTTATCGCCCGGGGGGACTAATGAAAAACTGTTTTTT. This gives the protein CASSLSPGGTNEKLFF. The V gene is TRBV27, the J gene TRBJ1-4; possible D gene TRBD1, 5 bases. The CDR3 runs to 16 residues. The germline V gene has CDR1 MNHEY and CDR2 SMNVEV (reference sequence). V lost 0 bases, J lost 2 bases, and 10 bases lay in between.